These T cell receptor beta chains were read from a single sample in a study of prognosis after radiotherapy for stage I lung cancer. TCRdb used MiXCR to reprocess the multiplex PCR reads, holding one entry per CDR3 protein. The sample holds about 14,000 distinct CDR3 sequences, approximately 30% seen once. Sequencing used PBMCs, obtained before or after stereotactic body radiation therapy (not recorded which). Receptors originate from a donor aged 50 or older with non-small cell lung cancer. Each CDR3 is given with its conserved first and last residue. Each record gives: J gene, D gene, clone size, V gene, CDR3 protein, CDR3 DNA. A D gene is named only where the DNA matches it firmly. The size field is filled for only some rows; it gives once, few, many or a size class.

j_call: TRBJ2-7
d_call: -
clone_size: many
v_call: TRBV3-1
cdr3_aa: CASSYRYEQYF
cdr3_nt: TGTGCCAGCAGCTACAGGTACGAGCAGTACTTC

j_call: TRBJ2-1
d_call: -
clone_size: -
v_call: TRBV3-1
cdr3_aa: CANIQDGGPYNEQFF
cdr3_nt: TGTGCCAACATCCAAGATGGGGGTCCGTACAATGAGCAGTTCTTC

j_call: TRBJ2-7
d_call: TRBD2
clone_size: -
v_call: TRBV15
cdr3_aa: CASSRDGGTLSYEQYF
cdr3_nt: TGTGCCAGCAGCAGAGACGGGGGGACCCTCTCGTACGAGCAGTACTTC

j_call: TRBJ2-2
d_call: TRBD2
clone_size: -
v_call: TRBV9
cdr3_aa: CASSPRLAGASGELFF
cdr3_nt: TGTGCCAGCAGCCCCAGACTAGCGGGGGCCAGCGGGGAGCTGTTTTTT

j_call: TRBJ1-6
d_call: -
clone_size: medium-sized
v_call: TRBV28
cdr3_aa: CASSLSRGNSPLHF
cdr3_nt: TGTGCCAGCAGTTTATCCAGGGGCAATTCACCCCTCCACTTT

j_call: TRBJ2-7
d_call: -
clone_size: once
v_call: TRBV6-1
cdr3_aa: CVSTQGSGASYEQYF
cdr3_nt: TGTGTCAGCACCCAAGGGTCCGGAGCCTCCTACGAGCAGTACTTC

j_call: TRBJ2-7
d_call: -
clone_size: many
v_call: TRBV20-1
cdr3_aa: CSARLGQPSYEQYF
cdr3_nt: TGCAGTGCTAGATTGGGGCAGCCATCCTACGAGCAGTACTTC

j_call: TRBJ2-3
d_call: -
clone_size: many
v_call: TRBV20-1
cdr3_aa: CSARDLEGGIDTQYF
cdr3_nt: TGCAGTGCTAGAGATCTGGAGGGAGGTATAGATACGCAGTATTTT

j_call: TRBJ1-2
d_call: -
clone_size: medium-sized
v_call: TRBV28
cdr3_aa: CASRGGIIDGYTF
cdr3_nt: TGTGCCAGCAGGGGGGGCATCATAGATGGCTACACCTTC

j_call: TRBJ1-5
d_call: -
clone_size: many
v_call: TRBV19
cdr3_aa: CASSWGVQQPQHF
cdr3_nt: TGTGCCAGTAGTTGGGGGGTACAACAGCCCCAGCATTTT

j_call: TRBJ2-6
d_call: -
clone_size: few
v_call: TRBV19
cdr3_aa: CASHRWRVGANVLTF
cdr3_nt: TGTGCCAGTCATCGGTGGAGGGTTGGGGCCAACGTCCTGACCTTC

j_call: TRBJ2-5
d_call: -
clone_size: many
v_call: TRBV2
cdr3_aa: CASSVGHQQTQYF
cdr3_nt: TGTGCCAGCAGTGTTGGCCACCAGCAGACCCAGTACTTC

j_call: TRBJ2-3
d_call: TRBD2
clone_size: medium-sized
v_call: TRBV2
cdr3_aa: CASRSPSGSRGGTDTQYF
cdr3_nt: TGTGCCAGCAGGTCACCTAGCGGGAGTCGAGGGGGAACAGATACGCAGTATTTT

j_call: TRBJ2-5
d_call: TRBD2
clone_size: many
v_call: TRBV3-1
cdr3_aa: CASSRIAGGPETQYF
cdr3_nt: TGTGCCAGCAGCCGCATAGCGGGAGGGCCGGAGACCCAGTACTTC

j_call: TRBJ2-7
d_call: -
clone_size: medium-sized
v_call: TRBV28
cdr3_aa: CASSPTLPEQYF
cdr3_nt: TGTGCCAGCAGTCCGACCCTGCCCGAGCAGTACTTC

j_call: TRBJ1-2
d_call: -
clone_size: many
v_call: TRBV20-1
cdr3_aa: CSALGGGYTF
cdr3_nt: TGCAGTGCTTTAGGGGGTGGCTACACCTTC

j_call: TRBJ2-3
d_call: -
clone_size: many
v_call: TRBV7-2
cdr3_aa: CASSLARGPDTQYF
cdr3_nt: TGTGCCAGCAGCTTAGCCAGGGGTCCAGATACGCAGTATTTT

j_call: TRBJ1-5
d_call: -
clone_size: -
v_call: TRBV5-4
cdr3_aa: CASSFRLGGAGGNQPQHF
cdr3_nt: TGTGCCAGCAGCTTCCGTCTCGGGGGGGCAGGAGGCAATCAGCCCCAGCATTTT

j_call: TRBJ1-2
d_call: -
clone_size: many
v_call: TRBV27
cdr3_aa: CASSYGGDYYGYTF
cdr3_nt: TGTGCCAGCAGTTACGGGGGCGATTACTATGGCTACACCTTC

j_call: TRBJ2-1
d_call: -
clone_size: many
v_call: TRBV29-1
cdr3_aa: CSVEGAVYNEQFF
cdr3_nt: TGCAGCGTTGAAGGGGCGGTCTACAATGAGCAGTTCTTC

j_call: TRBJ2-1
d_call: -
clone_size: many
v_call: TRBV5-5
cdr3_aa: CASSLKVGYDEQFF
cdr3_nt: TGTGCCAGCAGCCTCAAGGTTGGGTACGATGAGCAGTTCTTC

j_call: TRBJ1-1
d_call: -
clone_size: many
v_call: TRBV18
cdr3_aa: CASSRDENTEAFF
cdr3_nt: TGTGCCAGCTCACGAGATGAGAACACTGAAGCTTTCTTT

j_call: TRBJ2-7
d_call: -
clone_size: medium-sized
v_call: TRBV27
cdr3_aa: CASRMWIPRTLPASQHRSYEQYF
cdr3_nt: TGTGCCAGCCGGATGTGGATTCCTAGGACTCTTCCCGCCTCCCAACACCGATCCTACGAGCAGTACTTC

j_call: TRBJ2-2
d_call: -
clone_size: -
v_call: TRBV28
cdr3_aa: CASTRTLASGELFF
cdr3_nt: TGTGCCAGCACCCGGACATTAGCATCCGGTGAGCTGTTTTTT

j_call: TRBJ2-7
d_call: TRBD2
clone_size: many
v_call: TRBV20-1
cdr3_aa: CSVVPSGNYEQYF
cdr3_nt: TGCAGTGTAGTACCTAGCGGGAACTACGAGCAGTACTTC

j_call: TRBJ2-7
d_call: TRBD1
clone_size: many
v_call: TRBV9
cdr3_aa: CASSPTGDPYEQYF
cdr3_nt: TGTGCCAGCAGCCCGACAGGGGACCCCTACGAGCAGTACTTC

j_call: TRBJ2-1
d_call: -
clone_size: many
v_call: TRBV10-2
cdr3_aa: CATQRYTYNEQFF
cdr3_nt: TGCGCCACCCAGCGGTACACCTACAATGAGCAGTTCTTC

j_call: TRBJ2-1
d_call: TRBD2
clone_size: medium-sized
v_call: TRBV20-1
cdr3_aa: CSAPRRDYSYNEQFF
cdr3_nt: TGCAGTGCTCCTCGCCGGGACTACTCCTACAATGAGCAGTTCTTC

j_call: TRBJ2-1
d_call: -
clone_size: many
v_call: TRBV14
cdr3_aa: CASSQGTGNEQFF
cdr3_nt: TGTGCCAGCAGCCAAGGAACAGGGAATGAGCAGTTCTTC

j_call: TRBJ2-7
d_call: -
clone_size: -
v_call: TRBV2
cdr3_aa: CASSAQIDEQYF
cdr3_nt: TGTGCCAGCAGTGCTCAGATTGACGAGCAGTACTTC

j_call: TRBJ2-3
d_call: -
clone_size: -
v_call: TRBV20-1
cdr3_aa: CSARDHTEDTKDTQYF
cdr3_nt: TGCAGTGCTAGAGATCATACGGAGGACACAAAAGATACGCAGTATTTT

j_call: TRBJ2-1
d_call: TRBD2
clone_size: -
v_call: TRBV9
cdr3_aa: CASRSANGRATYNEQFF
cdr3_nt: TGTGCCAGCAGATCGGCTAACGGGAGGGCCACCTACAATGAGCAGTTCTTC

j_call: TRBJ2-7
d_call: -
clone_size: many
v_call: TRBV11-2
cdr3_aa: CASSLGWDSHEQYF
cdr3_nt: TGTGCCAGCAGCTTAGGTTGGGACTCCCACGAGCAGTACTTC

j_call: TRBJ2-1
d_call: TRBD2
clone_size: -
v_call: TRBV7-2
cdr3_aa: CASGWTSGSDEQFF
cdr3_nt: TGTGCCAGCGGCTGGACTAGCGGGAGTGATGAGCAGTTCTTC

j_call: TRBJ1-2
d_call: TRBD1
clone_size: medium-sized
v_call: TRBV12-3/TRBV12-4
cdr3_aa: CASSPGTVPYGYTF
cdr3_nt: TGTGCCAGCAGTCCAGGGACAGTTCCCTATGGCTACACCTTC

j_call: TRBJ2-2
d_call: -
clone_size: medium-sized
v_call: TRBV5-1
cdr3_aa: CASSLTDPYTGELFF
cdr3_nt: TGCGCCAGCAGCTTGACGGACCCCTACACCGGGGAGCTGTTTTTT

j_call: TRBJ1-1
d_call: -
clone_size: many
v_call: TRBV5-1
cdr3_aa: CASSLWMNTEAFF
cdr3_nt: TGCGCCAGCAGCTTGTGGATGAACACTGAAGCTTTCTTT

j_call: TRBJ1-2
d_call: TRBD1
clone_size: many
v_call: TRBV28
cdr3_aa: CASRGREDYGYTF
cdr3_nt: TGTGCCAGTAGGGGGCGTGAGGACTATGGCTACACCTTC

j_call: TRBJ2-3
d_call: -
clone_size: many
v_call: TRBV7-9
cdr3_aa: CASSLTRSTDTQYF
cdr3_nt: TGTGCCAGCAGCTTAACCAGGAGCACAGATACGCAGTATTTT

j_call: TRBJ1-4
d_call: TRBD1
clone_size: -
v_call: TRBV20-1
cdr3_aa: CSAPQGINEKLVF
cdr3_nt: TGCAGTGCTCCACAGGGGATCAACGAAAAACTGGTTTTT

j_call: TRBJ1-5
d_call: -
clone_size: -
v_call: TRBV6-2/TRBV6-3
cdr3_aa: CASSAGRRRGQQHF
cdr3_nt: TGTGCCAGCAGCGCAGGCCGACGGAGGGGTCAGCAGCATTTT

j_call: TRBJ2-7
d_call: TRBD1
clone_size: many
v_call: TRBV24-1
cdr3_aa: CATSDSGQAGYYEQYF
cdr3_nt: TGTGCCACCAGTGATTCCGGACAGGCGGGTTACTACGAGCAGTACTTC

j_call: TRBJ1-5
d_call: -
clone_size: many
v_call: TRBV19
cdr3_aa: CASSKNTGFSQPQHF
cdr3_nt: TGTGCCAGTAGCAAAAATACAGGGTTCAGTCAGCCCCAGCATTTT

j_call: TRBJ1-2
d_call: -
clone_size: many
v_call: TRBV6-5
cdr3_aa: CASSYLGRDVYGYTF
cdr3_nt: TGTGCCAGCAGTTACCTGGGAAGGGATGTCTATGGCTACACCTTC

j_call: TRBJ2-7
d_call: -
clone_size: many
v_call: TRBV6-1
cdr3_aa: CASSQYSPNFNEQYF
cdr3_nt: TGTGCCAGCAGTCAGTACAGCCCCAATTTTAACGAGCAGTACTTC

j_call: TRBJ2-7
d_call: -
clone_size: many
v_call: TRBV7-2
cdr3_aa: CASSDAYEQYF
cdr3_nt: TGTGCCAGCAGCGACGCCTACGAGCAGTACTTC

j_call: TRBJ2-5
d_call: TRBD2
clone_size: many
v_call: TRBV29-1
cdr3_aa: CSAGLAQETQYF
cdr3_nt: TGCAGCGCCGGACTAGCGCAAGAGACCCAGTACTTC

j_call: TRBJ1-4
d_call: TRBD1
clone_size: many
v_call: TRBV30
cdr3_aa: CAWSPGQGRRKLFF
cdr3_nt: TGTGCCTGGAGTCCTGGACAGGGGAGACGAAAACTGTTTTTT

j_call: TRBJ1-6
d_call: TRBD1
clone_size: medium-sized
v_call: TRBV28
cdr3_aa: CASSTMGQGDSPLHF
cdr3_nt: TGTGCCAGCAGTACCATGGGACAGGGCGATTCACCCCTCCACTTT

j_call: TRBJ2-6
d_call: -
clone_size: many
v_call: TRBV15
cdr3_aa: CATSREGSGGANVLTF
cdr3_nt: TGTGCCACCAGCAGAGAGGGATCTGGTGGGGCCAACGTCCTGACTTTC